A single T cell receptor beta chain is shown here with its context. Authors' analysis steps: From ImmunoSEQ came sequences covering only the junction and carrying no quality scores, so filtering differed. Only in-frame clones appear in the TCRdb table, and some are missing; sequencing was by immunoSEQ multiplex PCR. That table is the source of V, J and clone size, and D and trimming were worked out from the DNA. The data show around 1,900,000 clones, around 93% seen once. These data come from a study of shared clonotypes between healthy human individuals. The germline V gene has CDR1 MDHEN and CDR2 SYDVKM. The CDR3 spans 18 residues. The V and J ends lost 6 bases and 0 bases respectively, with 24 bases between them. Naive CD8 cells comprised CD45RO-negative, CCR7-positively selected cells, excluding terminally differentiated effector memory CD45RA+ cells.

The gene calls are TRBV28 and TRBJ2-7; D may match TRBD1 or TRBD2 (6 bases each). The receptor comes from a man between 18 and 29 years old in good health. Some clones in this sample may be carry-over from other donors' samples. Input material: naive CD8+ T cells from PBMCs. CDR3 DNA sequence: TGTGCCAGCAGCACTCTCGCTTTGAGGGGGGTCCCCTCCTACGAGCAGTACTTC. Residues: CASSTLALRGVPSYEQYF.